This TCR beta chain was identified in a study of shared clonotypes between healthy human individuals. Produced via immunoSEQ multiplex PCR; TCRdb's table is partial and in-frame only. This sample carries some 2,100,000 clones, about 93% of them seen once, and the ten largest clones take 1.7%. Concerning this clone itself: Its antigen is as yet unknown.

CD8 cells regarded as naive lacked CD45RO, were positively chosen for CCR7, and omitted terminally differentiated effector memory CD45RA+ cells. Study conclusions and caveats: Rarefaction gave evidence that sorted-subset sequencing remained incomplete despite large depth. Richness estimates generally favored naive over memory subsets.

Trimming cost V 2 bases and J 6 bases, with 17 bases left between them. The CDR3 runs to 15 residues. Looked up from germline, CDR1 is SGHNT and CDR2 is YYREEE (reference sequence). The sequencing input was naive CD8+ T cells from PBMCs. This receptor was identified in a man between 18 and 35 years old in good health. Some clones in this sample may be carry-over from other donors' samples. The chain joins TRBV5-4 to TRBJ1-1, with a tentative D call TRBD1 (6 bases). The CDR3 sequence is CASSFLGGQRAEAFF. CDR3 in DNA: TGTGCCAGCAGCTTCCTCGGGGGGCAAAGGGCTGAAGCTTTCTTT. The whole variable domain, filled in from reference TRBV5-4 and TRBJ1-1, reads ETGVTQSPTHLIKTRGQQVTLRCSSQSGHNTVSWYQQALGQGPQFIFQYYREEENGRGNFPPRFSGLQFPNYSSELNVNALELDDSALYLCASSFLGGQRAEAFFGQGTRLTVV.